This paragraph covers one TCR beta chain sequence. This entry comes from a study of cytomegalovirus exposure and HLA in healthy donors. Primers included in the PCR were 60 Vbeta and 13 Jbeta primers. Sequenced by immunoSEQ multiplex PCR; TCRdb stores in-frame clones only, minus some. The sample has over 200,000 clones, approximately 90% seen once. The CDR3 is made up of 15 amino acids. V dropped 2 bases and J dropped 0 bases, with 10 bases sitting between them. Per germline, CDR1 SGHAT and CDR2 FQNNGV. Sequencing used PBMCs. The receptor's source is a woman between 18 and 29 years old in good health and CMV-seronegative. The chain combines TRBV11-2 with TRBJ1-2; D gene ambiguous. The CDR3 loop reads CASSLTWTSNYGYTF. CDR3 sequence (DNA): TGTGCCAGCAGCTTAACATGGACTTCTAACTATGGCTACACCTTC.